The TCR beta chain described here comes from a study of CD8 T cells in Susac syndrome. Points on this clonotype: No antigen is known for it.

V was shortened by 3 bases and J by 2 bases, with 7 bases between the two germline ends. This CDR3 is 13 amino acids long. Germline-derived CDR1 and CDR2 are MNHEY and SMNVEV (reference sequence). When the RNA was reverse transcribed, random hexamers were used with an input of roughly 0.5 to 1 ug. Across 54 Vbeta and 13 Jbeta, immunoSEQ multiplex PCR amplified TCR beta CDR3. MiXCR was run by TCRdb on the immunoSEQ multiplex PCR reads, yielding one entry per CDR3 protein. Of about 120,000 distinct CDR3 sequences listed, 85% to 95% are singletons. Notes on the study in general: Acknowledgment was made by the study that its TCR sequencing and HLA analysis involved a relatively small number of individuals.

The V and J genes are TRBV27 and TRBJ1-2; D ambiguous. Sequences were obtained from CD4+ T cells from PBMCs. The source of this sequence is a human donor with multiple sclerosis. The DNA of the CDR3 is TGTGCCAGCAGTTTTAAAGGGAACTATGGCTACACCTTC. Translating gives CASSFKGNYGYTF.